This T cell receptor beta chain is drawn from a study of regulatory T cells in long-lasting Graves disease. Study-level points and caveats: Possibly, accuracy suffered from the small sample size.

This clonotype was detected many times. As yet, its antigen is unknown. Stated time point: newly diagnosed GD, antithyroid drugs for less than 3 months. PBMC RNA was the source of the TCR library. The CDR3 consists of 14 residues. The junction had 7 bases not matched to a gene; V was cut back by 5 bases and J by 3 bases. Germline-derived CDR1 and CDR2 are DFQATT and SNEGSKA (reference sequence). Arm-PCR with iRepertoire HTBI primers amplified the CDR3 regions for these TCR beta libraries. Original analysis: Analysis of the samples identified roughly 62 TRBV and around 15 TRBJ segments. TCRdb re-called the multiplex PCR reads through MiXCR, storing one row per CDR3 protein. The V and J calls were determined by TCRdb, not by the authors. Among 500,000 or so distinct CDR3 sequences listed, around 15% were seen once. This sample was also put to use in a study of T cells in Graves' hyperthyroidism and ophthalmopathy.

This TCR was sampled from a man in his forties with Graves disease. The chain recombines TRBV20-1 with TRBJ1-5; 7 bases agree with TRBD1. The material was peripheral blood mononuclear cells (PBMCs), obtained at new diagnosis, from a patient treated with antithyroid drugs. CDR3 bases: TGCAGTGCTGGTAAGACAGGGCTCAATCAGCCCCAGCATTTT. This translates into CSAGKTGLNQPQHF.